This T cell receptor (beta chain) was found in a study of cytomegalovirus exposure and HLA in healthy donors. Healthy bone marrow donors supplied every sample. Each donor was nominally healthy when sampled (though unrecorded immune exposures were likely). Primers for the PCR totalled 60 Vbeta and 13 Jbeta. Per the original methods: About 11 million of some 80 million unique TCR beta chains were shared, per a later count. The repertoire was sequenced with immunoSEQ multiplex PCR; TCRdb's copy has only in-frame clones and lacks some. V and J calls and clone size are as listed in that table; D and trimming were resolved from the DNA. Found here are about 98,000 clones, roughly 70% of them singletons; the top ten hold 2.5%. V gave up 3 bases and J gave up 7 bases; unmatched junction bases: 14. This CDR3 region has 18 residues. The germline V gene has CDR1 SGHAT and CDR2 FQNNGV.

This TCR was recovered from a man aged 50 or older in good health and CMV-seronegative. The V gene is TRBV11-2, the J gene TRBJ2-1; 11 bases fit TRBD2. The sequenced material came from PBMCs. This CDR3 reads CASSFPGASGRRRNEQFF. DNA of the CDR3: TGTGCCAGCAGCTTCCCCGGGGCTAGCGGGAGGAGGAGGAATGAGCAGTTCTTC.